The sequence of this TCR beta chain was determined in a study of human T cells and chemical hapten exposure. On the study more broadly: Sensitization involved placing 2% DPC onto a 2 cm by 2 cm region of upper inner arm skin. Alopecia areata, totalis or universalis was found in mostly female patients. Upper back patch tests used 0.01% DPC, scored after 6 days.

The sample's time point: pre-sensitization, week 0. Treatment defined: therapeutic diphenylcyclopropenone sensitization with weekly scalp DPC. It was from unfractionated whole blood that total RNA was extracted. TCRdb reanalysed the RACE reads using MiXCR and keeps one entry per CDR3 protein. This table holds tens of thousands of distinct CDR3 sequences, 10% found once. This clonotype has a handful of counts. The CDR3 length is 11 residues. CDR1 and CDR2 from the germline V gene are SQVTM and ANQGSEA. The ends were cut back, 4 bases at V and 4 bases at J, with 8 bases in the middle. The clonotype was recovered from a man aged 50 to 60 with alopecia areata. Some clones in this sample may be carry-over from other donors' samples. The source material was whole blood, sampled in connection with sensitization to the hapten diphenylcyclopropenone (DPC). The chain joins TRBV29-1 to TRBJ2-7, with TRBD2 as a possible D gene (5 bases). The CDR3 coding sequence is TGCAGCGTTGCCGGGGATTACGAGCAGTACTTC. Protein: CSVAGDYEQYF.